Following are 19 T cell receptor beta chains from one sample sequenced in a study of beta chain features in type 1 diabetes. Study-wide results and limits: Among all four CD4+ subsets, Type 1 diabetes patients had TCRB CDR3s that were moderately but significantly shorter.

Antigen specificity for these receptors is unknown. Expressed TCRB transcripts got sequenced, as all isolated RNA was reverse transcribed. Some clones are missing from TCRdb's copy, which holds only in-frame ones; the method was immunoSEQ multiplex PCR. The sample gives fewer than 300,000 clones, roughly 10% of which show up once; more than 0.015% is in the top ten. Source material: naive CD4+ T cells from blood. The receptor set was obtained from a man aged 25-45 years with type 1 diabetes.

J is TRBJ2-1 and V is TRBV5-1; weak D call: TRBD1 (6 bases). Trimming removed 0 bases from V and 5 bases from J, with 12 bases in between. Germline V CDR1 and CDR2: SGHRS, YFSETQ. The CDR3 is made up of 15 amino acids. CDR3 nucleotides: TGCGCCAGCAGCTTGGGGTCGGACAGTCACAATGAGCAGTTCTTC. Translated, it gives CASSLGSDSHNEQFF.

The rearrangement joins TRBV6-6 to TRBJ1-2; D is unclear. CDR1 and CDR2 from the germline V gene are MNHNY and SVGAGI (reference sequence). Between the trimmed V and J ends, which lost 5 bases and 7 bases, there was a span of 8 bases. This CDR3 has 11 residues. In DNA, the CDR3 is TGTGCCAGCAGTCCAGACTCTGGCTACACCTTC. Encoded protein: CASSPDSGYTF.

This clone was counted between two and nine times. The V gene is TRBV7-2, the J gene TRBJ2-2; possibly TRBD1 for D (6 bases). The ends were cut back, 2 bases at V and 6 bases at J, with 10 bases in the middle. Looked up from germline, CDR1 is SGHTA and CDR2 is FQGNSA. The CDR3 is 14 amino acids. CDR3 amino acids: CASSLNRAAGELFF. The CDR3, as DNA: TGTGCCAGCAGCTTAAACAGGGCGGCCGGGGAGCTGTTTTTT.

The V and J genes are TRBV28 and TRBJ1-2; D unclear. The ends were cut back, 5 bases at V and 8 bases at J, with 9 bases in the middle. The CDR3 loop spans 11 amino acids. Germline CDR1 is MDHEN and CDR2 is SYDVKM. The CDR3 region is CASSVNWGYTF. The CDR3 DNA is TGTGCCAGCAGTGTCAACTGGGGCTACACCTTC.

The chain combines TRBV25-1 with TRBJ2-2, with 8 bases fitting TRBD2. Germline V gene lookup returns CDR1 MGHDK and CDR2 SYGVNS. The CDR3 has 15 amino acids. After removal of 5 bases from V and 2 bases from J, the junction contained 4 bases not matched to a gene. DNA for the CDR3: TGTGCCAGCAGTAATAGCGGGGCTAACACCGGGGAGCTGTTTTTT. Amino acid sequence: CASSNSGANTGELFF.

The chain carries TRBV20-1 and TRBJ1-2, with a weak D call TRBD1 (6 bases). Between the trimmed V and J ends, which lost 4 bases and 7 bases, there was a span of 10 bases. Looked up from germline, CDR1 is DFQATT and CDR2 is SNEGSKA (reference sequence). The CDR3 runs to 11 residues. This chain's CDR3 is CSANRVFGYTF. DNA for the CDR3: TGCAGTGCTAACAGGGTTTTTGGCTACACCTTC.

There are a few counts of this clone. The gene calls are TRBV14 and TRBJ2-7; TRBD2 might be the D (6 bases). The CDR3 consists of 12 residues. Germline CDR1 is SGHDN and CDR2 is FVKESK. V shed 4 bases and J shed 8 bases, with 12 bases lying between them. In nucleotides, the CDR3 is TGTGCCAGCAGCCCAACGGGACTCAAGCAGTACTTC. Its protein product is CASSPTGLKQYF.

The J gene is TRBJ2-7, the V gene TRBV11-2; no clear D. Germline CDR1 reads SGHAT; CDR2 reads FQNNGV. This CDR3 region has 12 residues. The ends were cut back, 1 base at V and 9 bases at J, with 10 bases in the middle. This chain's CDR3 is CASSLGSGGQYF. The CDR3 DNA reads as TGTGCCAGCAGCTTAGGGTCCGGTGGGCAGTACTTC.

This clone was observed a handful of times. V gene TRBV4-3 combines with J gene TRBJ2-3, with TRBD1 as a possible D gene (5 bases). The CDR3 length is 14 residues. V gave up 2 bases and J gave up 2 bases, with 8 bases separating them. CDR1 and CDR2 from the germline V gene are LGHNA and YSLEER. This chain's CDR3 is CASSQQGSTDTQYF. CDR3 coding DNA: TGCGCCAGCAGCCAACAGGGTTCCACAGATACGCAGTATTTT.

This clone was seen a few times. The chain joins TRBV7-9 to TRBJ2-3, with D tentatively TRBD1 (6 bases). The CDR3 totals 15 residues. Trimming took 5 bases from V and 1 from J, leaving 13 bases between them. From germline, CDR1 is SEHNR and CDR2 FQNEAQ (reference sequence). The DNA for the CDR3 is TGTGCCAGCAGCCGGGACACGAGCCGCACAGATACGCAGTATTTT. Translating it yields CASSRDTSRTDTQYF.

There are a few counts of this clone. The chain carries TRBV6-6 and TRBJ2-6; TRBD2 is a possible D gene (6 bases). The CDR3 is made up of 15 amino acids. Germline V gene sequence: CDR1 MNHNY, CDR2 SVGAGI (reference sequence). The V end was cut by 6 bases, the J end by 3 bases, with 12 bases between. The CDR3 loop is CASRRTGVGANVLTF. The CDR3 DNA is TGTGCCAGCAGAAGGACGGGGGTTGGGGCCAACGTCCTGACTTTC.

The table lists this clone with a few counts. The chain combines TRBV5-4 with TRBJ2-5; 14 bases match TRBD2. From germline, CDR1 is SGHNT and CDR2 YYREEE (reference sequence). There are 15 residues in the CDR3. The V gene end was trimmed by 6 bases and the J gene end by 2 bases; junction bases not matched to a gene: 3. This CDR3 reads CASNRLAGGQETQYF. The CDR3 DNA sequence: TGTGCCAGCAACCGACTAGCGGGGGGGCAAGAGACCCAGTACTTC. The complete variable domain, with remaining parts taken from reference TRBV5-4 and TRBJ2-5, reads ETGVTQSPTHLIKTRGQQVTLRCSSQSGHNTVSWYQQALGQGPQFIFQYYREEENGRGNFPPRFSGLQFPNYSSELNVNALELDDSALYLCASNRLAGGQETQYFGPGTRLLVL.

The genes are TRBV4-2 and TRBJ2-2, with D possibly TRBD1 on 5 matching bases. The CDR3 length is 13 residues. Looked up from germline, CDR1 is LGHNA and CDR2 is YNFKEQ. Trimming took 2 bases from V and 7 from J, leaving 8 bases between them. The chain's CDR3 is CASSQQDNGELFF. For the CDR3, the DNA is TGTGCCAGCAGCCAACAGGACAACGGGGAGCTGTTTTTT.

V is TRBV7-3 and J is TRBJ2-2, with a tentative D call TRBD2 (6 bases). Per germline, CDR1 SGHTA and CDR2 FQGTGA. This CDR3 contains 15 residues. V lost 3 bases to trimming and J lost 4 bases, with 12 bases between them. The DNA of the CDR3 is TGTGCCAGCAGCTTTTCGGCGGGGAGCACCGGGGAGCTGTTTTTT. This translates into CASSFSAGSTGELFF.

The sample holds a few counts of this clone. The rearrangement links TRBV13 to TRBJ2-3, with 10 bases that match TRBD2. The length of the CDR3 is 19 residues. Germline CDR1 PRHDT, CDR2 FYEKMQ (reference sequence). The ends lost 5 bases at V and 2 bases at J; junction bases unmatched: 16. CDR3 sequence: CASSQFRPILAGATDTQYF. The CDR3 DNA follows: TGTGCCAGCAGCCAATTCCGTCCGATTCTAGCGGGGGCCACAGATACGCAGTATTTT.

The chain employs TRBV7-3 and TRBJ2-7; 8 bases are a match to TRBD2. Germline CDR1 reads SGHTA; CDR2 reads FQGTGA. This CDR3 has 15 amino acids. Germline trimming cut 1 base from V and 4 bases from J; bases unmatched to any gene: 6. The CDR3 sequence is CASSLSLAGKYEQYF. The CDR3, as DNA: TGTGCCAGCAGCTTAAGTCTAGCGGGCAAATACGAGCAGTACTTC. Combining the CDR3 with reference TRBV7-3 and TRBJ2-7 gives the whole variable domain GAGVSQTPSNKVTEKGKYVELRCDPISGHTALYWYRQSLGQGPEFLIYFQGTGAADDSGLPNDRFFAVRPEGSVSTLKIQRTERGDSAVYLCASSLSLAGKYEQYFGPGTRLTVT.

Only a few counts were recorded for this clone. This sequence joins TRBV2 and TRBJ1-1, with unresolved D. This CDR3 is built from 14 residues. V lost 5 bases, J lost 1 base, and 11 bases lay in between. Germline CDR1 and CDR2: SNHLY and FYNNEI. The CDR3 sequence is CASSPGLRNTEAFF. DNA for the CDR3: TGTGCCAGCAGTCCGGGGTTAAGGAACACTGAAGCTTTCTTT.

This clone has just a few counts. V usage is TRBV11-1 and J usage is TRBJ2-4; D is possibly TRBD2 (6 bases). CDR1 and CDR2 from the germline V gene are SGHAT and FQDESV (reference sequence). The CDR3 is 15 amino acids. V was cut by 5 bases and J by 1 base, with 12 bases left in between. Here the CDR3 DNA reads TGTGCCAGCAGCGCCGGAGGGTGGGCCAAAAACATTCAGTACTTC. Translated: CASSAGGWAKNIQYF.

This clone has a handful of counts. The rearrangement joins TRBV7-2 to TRBJ1-1, with D unresolved. This CDR3 region has 13 residues. CDR1 and CDR2 from the germline V gene are SGHTA and FQGNSA. Trimming took 1 base from V and 7 from J, leaving 10 bases between them. CDR3 loop: CASSLERGIEAFF. For the CDR3, the DNA is TGTGCCAGCAGCTTAGAGCGGGGAATTGAAGCTTTCTTT.